This T cell receptor (beta chain) was recovered during a study of blood T cell repertoires in COVID-19. About the research overall: The United States, Italy and Spain were the sources of the acute and convalescent COVID-19 samples. The cDNA or gDNA used as material had been derived from T cells, B-cell-depleted T cells, or PBMCs.

A Seattle source enrolled patients during active infection and followed them longitudinally. The germline V and J ends were trimmed by 8 bases and 7 bases, with 29 bases remaining between them. CDR3 length equals 17 residues. From germline, CDR1 is KGHDR and CDR2 SFDVKD. Methods used by the authors: Amplifying reference gene primers gave estimates of nucleated cell counts. Data came from immunoSEQ multiplex PCR; TCRdb stores just in-frame clones and leaves some out. V and J calls and clone size are given by that table; D and trimming were obtained from the DNA. This table holds roughly 200,000 clones, approximately 90% found once.

The TCR sequence derives from a woman aged 50 to 60 with COVID-19, enrolled during active disease. The V gene is TRBV24-1, the J gene TRBJ2-7; D might be TRBD2 (5 bases). The sample comprised peripheral blood. DNA for the CDR3: TGTGCCACCATCCACGAGGAGGATGAGAGGGAACTACGGGAGCAGTACTTC. This sequence encodes CATIHEEDERELREQYF.